A selection of T cell receptor beta chains follows, all from one sample in a study of response to subunit inactivated influenza vaccine. TCRdb used MiXCR to reprocess the RT-PCR reads, holding one entry per CDR3 protein. The sample yields 500,000 or so distinct CDR3 sequences, 16% seen once. The specimen was CD4+ T cells sorted from PBMCs, collected around 2 years after vaccination. The receptors stem from a man between 45 and 75 years old who received an inactivated influenza vaccine. The conserved cysteine and the conserved F or W are not part of the CDR3 here. Clone sizes are given selectively: once, few, many, or a class where the clone is expanded.

J,size,V,CDR3
TRBJ2-7,few,TRBV20-1,SARETRGSVYEQY
TRBJ1-1,many,TRBV10-2,ASSFSRGLGLNTEAF
TRBJ1-5,few,TRBV7-2,ASSGRVNQPQH
TRBJ2-1,many,TRBV28,ASSTGTSVVSHNEQF
TRBJ2-3,once,TRBV28,ASSRDGFRDTQY
TRBJ1-1,.,TRBV14,ASSRNRGNTEAF
TRBJ2-1,.,TRBV30,AWSVSGTGVF
TRBJ1-5,many,TRBV5-5,ASSLDPAPDQPQH
TRBJ1-1,.,TRBV7-8,ATRKDRGAEAF
TRBJ2-1,.,TRBV9,ASSVGFSSYNEQF
TRBJ2-1,.,TRBV11-2,ASTRSDSSYNEQF
TRBJ2-5,once,TRBV7-7,ASSPGPVQETQY
TRBJ2-7,few,TRBV27,ASSTPGGEQY
TRBJ2-2,few,TRBV5-1,ASSLVPGNTGELF
TRBJ2-2,.,TRBV30,AWSAFRGRELF
TRBJ1-1,.,TRBV5-1,ASSAIGERTEAF
TRBJ2-5,.,TRBV20-1,SARDVKGGAETQY
TRBJ2-1,few,TRBV20-1,SASSRGREWVNEQF
TRBJ2-7,.,TRBV5-1,ASSFPGEVYEQY
TRBJ2-1,.,TRBV30,VATSTWEYNEQF
TRBJ2-2,few,TRBV4-3,ASSQDWGGELF
TRBJ1-5,.,TRBV7-2,ASSSGTGLGQPQH
TRBJ2-5,.,TRBV5-1,ASSFDQIQETQY
TRBJ2-2,few,TRBV9,ASSATGTGYTGELF
TRBJ2-7,.,TRBV20-1,SATPRGIGYEQY
TRBJ2-5,.,TRBV4-3,ASSQALRGVEETQY
TRBJ2-7,.,TRBV20-1,SAMQQTYEQY
TRBJ2-2,.,TRBV5-1,ASSRTGTSHTGELF
TRBJ1-1,many,TRBV7-8,ASSLEPGQGNTEAF
TRBJ1-3,.,TRBV7-2,ASSLGWNTIY
TRBJ2-6,.,TRBV6-2/TRBV6-3,ASSYWKTGANVLT
TRBJ2-1,.,TRBV7-9,ASTVAGGMNEQF
TRBJ1-1,many,TRBV5-1,ASSRQGEDTEAF
TRBJ2-7,few,TRBV28,ASSFSGTGVGHEQY
TRBJ1-5,many,TRBV6-4,ASSGGRH
TRBJ1-3,.,TRBV13,ASSLRQGPFSGNTIY
TRBJ2-3,.,TRBV7-6,ASSLAGLGTDTQY
TRBJ2-7,.,TRBV29-1,SVEEGGYEQY
TRBJ2-5,.,TRBV11-1,ASSLEGRIETQY
TRBJ2-1,many,TRBV5-5,ASSLEDRGNYNEQF
TRBJ2-4,.,TRBV20-1,SARGLAGRAKGIQY
TRBJ2-3,.,TRBV11-2,ASSPGRLAGALTDTQY
TRBJ1-2,few,TRBV3-1,ASSQSGGQTNYGYT
TRBJ2-5,.,TRBV28,ASSMDYQQTQY
TRBJ2-2,.,TRBV5-1,ASSLQAGGLSGELF